This T cell receptor beta chain was documented in a study of regulatory T cells in long-lasting Graves disease. Stated time point: persistent/refractory GD, antithyroid drugs over 5 years with positive TRAb. RNA extracted from PBMCs served as the sequencing template. General observations from the study: Persistent cases favored TRBV28, TRBJ1-2 and TRBJ2-5.

This clonotype is a singleton in its sample. Its antigen is still unknown. According to the study, TCR beta libraries were built with iRepertoire HTBI primers and CDR3-region Arm-PCR. TCRdb re-called the multiplex PCR reads through MiXCR, storing one row per CDR3 protein. The sample shows roughly 430,000 distinct CDR3 sequences, around a fifth of them seen only once. The CDR3 sequence is 13 residues long. The germline gives CDR1 MDHEN, CDR2 SYDVKM. Trimming took 3 bases from V and 4 from J, leaving 7 bases between them. The sequence derives from a female donor with Graves disease. The chain has TRBV28 and TRBJ2-1, with D hard to call. Sequencing used peripheral blood mononuclear cells (PBMCs), obtained when the disease was refractory, from a patient treated with antithyroid drugs. The CDR3 spells CASSFLGYNEQFF. CDR3 bases: TGTGCCAGCAGTTTTCTAGGGTACAATGAGCAGTTCTTC.